The rows below give T cell receptor beta chains drawn from one sample of a study of vaccination effects on CD4 cells after COVID-19. Clones were read by immunoSEQ multiplex PCR, and TCRdb kept only the in-frame ones, dropping some. The table lists fewer than 30,000 clones, 55% to 75% of them singletons, with around 13% in the top ten. Antigen specificity for these receptors is unknown. This specimen consisted of CD4+ T cells from PBMCs cultured with HCoV-OC43 spike peptides, obtained before COVID-19 vaccination. Receptors were obtained from a human donor who received a COVID-19 vaccine. The CDR3 runs from the conserved cysteine through the conserved F or W. D genes are given only for firm matches. Size tells how often a clone was seen (once, few, many) or the class of an expanded clone, and some rows leave it out.

size,V,D,J,CDR3,DNA
medium-sized,TRBV6-4,.,TRBJ2-3,CASSSGSTDTQYF,TGTGCCAGCAGCAGCGGGAGCACAGATACGCAGTATTTT
.,TRBV11-3,.,TRBJ2-7,CANPRECEQYF,TGTGCCAACCCGAGGGAATGCGAGCAGTACTTC
.,TRBV19,.,TRBJ1-2,CASTGNNYGYTF,TGTGCCAGTACTGGCAACAACTATGGCTACACCTTC
.,TRBV19,.,TRBJ1-5,CASSTRTTRGGNQPQHF,TGTGCCAGTAGTACCCGGACGACCCGGGGCGGCAATCAGCCCCAGCATTTT
few,TRBV5-1,.,TRBJ2-5,CASSQGARETQYF,TGCGCCAGCAGCCAAGGGGCGAGGGAGACCCAGTACTTC
.,TRBV6-4,.,TRBJ2-3,CASSDQRDNTDTQYF,TGTGCCAGCAGTGACCAAAGGGACAACACAGATACGCAGTATTTT
.,TRBV11-2,.,TRBJ1-5,CASSPAGRQPQHF,TGTGCCAGCAGCCCGGCAGGGAGGCAGCCCCAGCATTTT
few,TRBV7-9,.,TRBJ1-1,CASSLGGLRTEAFF,TGTGCCAGCAGCCTAGGAGGCCTGCGCACTGAAGCTTTCTTT
.,TRBV4-2,.,TRBJ1-1,CASSQNRANTEAFF,TGTGCCAGCAGCCAGAACAGGGCGAACACTGAAGCTTTCTTT
.,TRBV4-1,.,TRBJ1-2,CASSQVPGSNYGYTF,TGCGCCAGCAGCCAAGTACCTGGGTCGAATTATGGCTACACCTTC
.,TRBV10-3,.,TRBJ1-1,CAISGGHGTEAFF,TGTGCCATCAGTGGGGGTCACGGCACTGAAGCTTTCTTT
.,TRBV24-1,TRBD2,TRBJ2-1,CATSDLGGGFYNEQFF,TGTGCCACCAGTGATTTGGGGGGGGGTTTCTACAATGAGCAGTTCTTC
.,TRBV4-1,.,TRBJ1-1,CASSRPKGGQGDEAFF,TGCGCCAGCAGCCGCCCCAAGGGGGGCCAAGGGGACGAAGCTTTCTTT
medium-sized,TRBV10-3,TRBD1,TRBJ1-2,CAIRETGTAISYGYTF,TGTGCCATCAGAGAAACCGGGACAGCGATAAGCTATGGCTACACCTTC
.,TRBV5-4,TRBD1,TRBJ2-1,CASSSDRGVGEQFF,TGTGCCAGCAGCTCAGACAGGGGGGTGGGTGAGCAGTTCTTC
.,TRBV11-3,.,TRBJ2-3,CASSLGRGITDTQYF,TGTGCCAGCAGCTTAGGACGGGGGATCACAGATACGCAGTATTTT